The rows below give T cell receptor beta chains drawn from one sample of a study of graft-versus-host responses after intestinal transplantation. The method was immunoSEQ multiplex PCR; TCRdb's version includes in-frame clones alone and lacks a portion of them. The repertoire consists of approximately 20,000 clones, with approximately 89% occurring once and the leading ten covering over 7.5%. The material sequenced was PBMCs, taken approximately 33 weeks after intestinal transplant. The receptors derive from a human patient who received an intestinal transplant, so some T cells may come from the graft donor. Each CDR3 is given with its conserved first and last residue. The D gene is left open where the match is weak. Rows give clone size only sometimes, using once, few, many, or a class for an expanded clone.

j_gene: TRBJ1-2; d_gene: TRBD1; v_gene: TRBV18; abundance: NA; CDR3nt: TGTGCCAGCTCACGCGACAGGGAAGGGGGCTACACCTTC; CDR3aa: CASSRDREGGYTF
j_gene: TRBJ2-1; d_gene: NA; v_gene: TRBV4-1; abundance: NA; CDR3nt: TGCGCCAGCAGCCAAGACGAAGGCAATGAGCAGTTCTTC; CDR3aa: CASSQDEGNEQFF
j_gene: TRBJ2-7; d_gene: NA; v_gene: TRBV6-5; abundance: NA; CDR3nt: TGTGCCAGCAGCTCGACGCGGGGTCCCTACGAGCAGTACTTC; CDR3aa: CASSSTRGPYEQYF
j_gene: TRBJ2-7; d_gene: NA; v_gene: TRBV6-1; abundance: NA; CDR3nt: TGTGCCAGCAGTCAGGGAGACAGAGATTACGAGCAGTACTTC; CDR3aa: CASSQGDRDYEQYF
j_gene: TRBJ2-1; d_gene: NA; v_gene: TRBV7-2; abundance: once; CDR3nt: TGTGCCAGCAGCTTGGGGACTGAATACAATGAGCAGTTCTTC; CDR3aa: CASSLGTEYNEQFF
j_gene: TRBJ1-1; d_gene: TRBD1; v_gene: TRBV11-2; abundance: NA; CDR3nt: TGTGCCAGCAGCCTCACCGACAGGGGCACTGAAGCTTTCTTT; CDR3aa: CASSLTDRGTEAFF
j_gene: TRBJ1-4; d_gene: TRBD1; v_gene: TRBV18; abundance: NA; CDR3nt: TGTGCCAGCTCTCCCCTAGGGGGCCGGGGGGCGAATGAAAAACTGTTTTTT; CDR3aa: CASSPLGGRGANEKLFF
j_gene: TRBJ1-6; d_gene: NA; v_gene: TRBV4-2; abundance: NA; CDR3nt: TGTGCCAGCAGCCAAAGCCACGGGGACGGCAATTCACCCCTCCACTTT; CDR3aa: CASSQSHGDGNSPLHF
j_gene: TRBJ1-1; d_gene: TRBD1; v_gene: TRBV7-9; abundance: NA; CDR3nt: TGTGCCAGCAGCTTACAGGGGGCGCACGGTGAAGCTTTCTTT; CDR3aa: CASSLQGAHGEAFF
j_gene: TRBJ1-1; d_gene: TRBD1; v_gene: TRBV2; abundance: NA; CDR3nt: TGTGCCAGCCGATTGACAGGGGGTTTCACTGAAGCTTTCTTT; CDR3aa: CASRLTGGFTEAFF
j_gene: TRBJ1-5; d_gene: NA; v_gene: TRBV6-1; abundance: NA; CDR3nt: TGTGCCAGCCGCTGGGATAGCAATCAGCCCCAGCATTTT; CDR3aa: CASRWDSNQPQHF
j_gene: TRBJ2-1; d_gene: TRBD1; v_gene: TRBV19; abundance: NA; CDR3nt: TGTGCCAGTAGTCCTGGGACAGGAATCTACAATGAGCAGTTCTTC; CDR3aa: CASSPGTGIYNEQFF
j_gene: TRBJ2-7; d_gene: TRBD2; v_gene: TRBV2; abundance: once; CDR3nt: TGTGCCAGCCTGACTAGCGGGGGGGCCTACGAGCAGTACTTC; CDR3aa: CASLTSGGAYEQYF
j_gene: TRBJ1-1; d_gene: TRBD1; v_gene: TRBV28; abundance: NA; CDR3nt: TGTGCCAGCAGGAACAGGGGAGTCACTGAAGCTTTCTTT; CDR3aa: CASRNRGVTEAFF
j_gene: TRBJ1-4; d_gene: TRBD1; v_gene: TRBV11-3; abundance: NA; CDR3nt: TGTGCCAGCGGACAGGGATATAATGAAAAACTGTTTTTT; CDR3aa: CASGQGYNEKLFF
j_gene: TRBJ2-7; d_gene: NA; v_gene: TRBV6-1; abundance: NA; CDR3nt: TGTGCCAGCAGTGAACTAGGCGGCTACTACGAGCAGTACTTC; CDR3aa: CASSELGGYYEQYF
j_gene: TRBJ2-7; d_gene: NA; v_gene: TRBV27; abundance: NA; CDR3nt: TGTGCCAGCAGTATGGGGATGAGCTCCTACGAGCAGTACTTC; CDR3aa: CASSMGMSSYEQYF
j_gene: TRBJ1-3; d_gene: TRBD1; v_gene: TRBV9; abundance: NA; CDR3nt: TGTGCCAGCAGCGCTAGGTCTTTCGCAGGGGGCAAAGCTGGAAACACCATATATTTT; CDR3aa: CASSARSFAGGKAGNTIYF
j_gene: TRBJ1-2; d_gene: NA; v_gene: TRBV27; abundance: NA; CDR3nt: TGTGCCAGCAGTTTAGGCCTTAGTGATGGCTACACCTTC; CDR3aa: CASSLGLSDGYTF
j_gene: TRBJ1-1; d_gene: NA; v_gene: TRBV4-1; abundance: NA; CDR3nt: TGCGCCAGCAGCCAAGATACGGGGGCCGTGACTGAAGCTTTCTTT; CDR3aa: CASSQDTGAVTEAFF
j_gene: TRBJ2-3; d_gene: TRBD2; v_gene: TRBV7-8; abundance: NA; CDR3nt: TGTGCCAGCAGCTTAAGGTGGACGGGGGGGCGTATAAATACGCAGTATTTT; CDR3aa: CASSLRWTGGRINTQYF
j_gene: TRBJ1-1; d_gene: NA; v_gene: TRBV5-1; abundance: few; CDR3nt: TGCGCCAGCAGCTTGGGGGAAGGGTCAGGGGTAACTTTCTTT; CDR3aa: CASSLGEGSGVTFF
j_gene: TRBJ1-1; d_gene: NA; v_gene: TRBV27; abundance: NA; CDR3nt: TGTGCCAGCAGAGAGGGCAGGGCAGGGGAGGCTGAAGCTTTCTTT; CDR3aa: CASREGRAGEAEAFF
j_gene: TRBJ1-2; d_gene: NA; v_gene: TRBV5-4; abundance: once; CDR3nt: TGTGCCAGCGGCCTAAACTATGGCTACACCTTC; CDR3aa: CASGLNYGYTF
j_gene: TRBJ1-4; d_gene: NA; v_gene: TRBV27; abundance: NA; CDR3nt: TGTGCCAGCAGTTTAGGAGGGGCCCAAGAAAAACTGTTTTTT; CDR3aa: CASSLGGAQEKLFF
j_gene: TRBJ1-2; d_gene: TRBD1; v_gene: TRBV5-1; abundance: NA; CDR3nt: TGCGCCAGCAGCTTGGCCGGGACAGGGACCTATGGCTACACCTTC; CDR3aa: CASSLAGTGTYGYTF
j_gene: TRBJ1-1; d_gene: NA; v_gene: TRBV6-6; abundance: NA; CDR3nt: TGTGCCAGCAGCCCTACGGCCACTGAAGCTTTCTTT; CDR3aa: CASSPTATEAFF
j_gene: TRBJ1-1; d_gene: NA; v_gene: TRBV11-2; abundance: once; CDR3nt: TGTGCCAGCAGCCCAGGGACACCGAAAGCTTTCTTT; CDR3aa: CASSPGTPKAFF
j_gene: TRBJ2-7; d_gene: NA; v_gene: TRBV29-1; abundance: NA; CDR3nt: TGCAGCGTTGAAGAAGGTCGAGGGTTGGACTACGAGCAGTACTTC; CDR3aa: CSVEEGRGLDYEQYF